This is a list of T cell receptor beta chains from one sample in a study of post-analysis software for immune sequencing data. TCRdb independently ran MiXCR on the PCR reads; one entry per CDR3 protein. Of about 680,000 distinct CDR3 sequences in the sample, approximately 59% are singletons; the top ten hold approximately 10%. The specimen sequenced was blood. Receptors originate from a girl aged 2-10 years with multiple sclerosis. CDR3s include the opening cysteine and the closing phenylalanine or tryptophan. Each record gives: V gene, CDR3 length, J gene, D gene, clone size, CDR3 protein, CDR3 DNA. The D gene is left open where the match is weak. Clone sizes are given selectively: once, few, many, or a class where the clone is expanded.

V: TRBV29-1; length: 15; J: TRBJ2-1; D: TRBD2; size: -; CDR3: CSVEIGGRPSNEQFF; DNA: TGCAGCGTTGAAATCGGGGGGAGACCTTCCAATGAGCAGTTCTTC
V: TRBV4-2; length: 14; J: TRBJ2-1; D: -; size: -; CDR3: CASSQDTRLVEQFF; DNA: TGTGCCAGCAGCCAAGACACTAGATTGGTTGAGCAGTTCTTC
V: TRBV19; length: 14; J: TRBJ2-3; D: -; size: -; CDR3: CASSIMGLTDTQYF; DNA: TGTGCCAGTAGTATTATGGGACTCACAGATACGCAGTATTTT
V: TRBV29-1; length: 14; J: TRBJ2-7; D: -; size: -; CDR3: CSVGTEGVPYEQYF; DNA: TGCAGCGTTGGGACCGAGGGGGTTCCCTACGAGCAGTACTTC
V: TRBV9; length: 16; J: TRBJ2-5; D: -; size: -; CDR3: CASSVSPADHQETQYF; DNA: TGTGCCAGCAGCGTAAGTCCAGCGGATCACCAAGAGACCCAGTACTTC
V: TRBV4-2; length: 15; J: TRBJ2-3; D: -; size: -; CDR3: CASSPDSELTDTQYF; DNA: TGTGCCAGCAGCCCGGACTCAGAACTCACAGATACGCAGTATTTT
V: TRBV12-3/TRBV12-4; length: 15; J: TRBJ1-1; D: -; size: -; CDR3: CASSDSWGMNTEAFF; DNA: TGTGCCAGCAGTGACAGCTGGGGGATGAACACTGAAGCTTTCTTT
V: TRBV10-3; length: 16; J: TRBJ2-5; D: TRBD2; size: -; CDR3: CAISAEPSGGQETQYF; DNA: TGTGCCATCAGTGCTGAGCCTAGCGGGGGTCAAGAGACCCAGTACTTC
V: TRBV24-1; length: 17; J: TRBJ2-1; D: TRBD2; size: few; CDR3: CATSDRERGSSYNEQFF; DNA: TGTGCCACCAGTGACCGTGAGCGGGGCAGCTCCTACAATGAGCAGTTCTTC
V: TRBV5-1; length: 15; J: TRBJ2-1; D: -; size: -; CDR3: CASSFRDAPYNEQFF; DNA: TGCGCCAGCAGCTTCCGGGACGCTCCCTACAATGAGCAGTTCTTC
V: TRBV5-1; length: 16; J: TRBJ2-1; D: TRBD2; size: few; CDR3: CASSLTLAGGFNEQFF; DNA: TGCGCCAGCAGCTTAACTCTAGCGGGAGGGTTTAATGAGCAGTTCTTC
V: TRBV28; length: 19; J: TRBJ2-6; D: TRBD1; size: -; CDR3: CASSGQGAPFTSGANVLTF; DNA: TGTGCCAGTTCGGGACAGGGGGCGCCCTTTACCTCTGGGGCCAACGTCCTGACTTTC
V: TRBV29-1; length: 11; J: TRBJ2-5; D: -; size: once; CDR3: CSVKRGETQYF; DNA: TGCAGCGTTAAAAGGGGGGAGACCCAGTACTTC
V: TRBV7-2; length: 14; J: TRBJ1-4; D: -; size: once; CDR3: CASSPPLRDEKLFF; DNA: TGTGCCAGCAGCCCCCCCCTCCGGGATGAAAAACTGTTTTTT
V: TRBV7-2; length: 15; J: TRBJ2-5; D: TRBD2; size: -; CDR3: CASSSLGLGRETQYF; DNA: TGTGCCAGCAGCTCCCTCGGACTAGGGCGGGAGACCCAGTACTTC
V: TRBV20-1; length: 13; J: TRBJ2-1; D: TRBD1; size: -; CDR3: CSARDGTGNEQFF; DNA: TGCAGTGCTAGAGATGGGACAGGCAATGAGCAGTTCTTC
V: TRBV20-1; length: 15; J: TRBJ1-6; D: -; size: -; CDR3: CSARRDSSYNSPLHF; DNA: TGCAGTGCTAGGCGTGACAGCTCCTATAATTCACCCCTCCACTTT
V: TRBV20-1; length: 13; J: TRBJ2-5; D: -; size: -; CDR3: CSVRPRAQETQYF; DNA: TGCAGTGTCCGTCCGCGGGCTCAAGAGACCCAGTACTTC
V: TRBV5-5; length: 16; J: TRBJ1-5; D: TRBD1; size: once; CDR3: CASSLVPGQGNQPQHF; DNA: TGTGCCAGCAGCTTGGTACCGGGACAGGGGAATCAGCCCCAGCATTTT
V: TRBV5-1; length: 15; J: TRBJ2-1; D: -; size: once; CDR3: CASSLTGTLQDEQFF; DNA: TGCGCCAGCAGCTTGACCGGGACCCTTCAGGATGAGCAGTTCTTC
V: TRBV7-2; length: 15; J: TRBJ2-1; D: TRBD2; size: few; CDR3: CASSLLAGEVYEQFF; DNA: TGTGCCAGCAGCTTATTAGCGGGAGAGGTCTATGAGCAGTTCTTC
V: TRBV11-2; length: 13; J: TRBJ2-5; D: -; size: -; CDR3: CASSLWAQETQYF; DNA: TGTGCCAGCAGCTTGTGGGCACAAGAGACCCAGTACTTC
V: TRBV20-1; length: 12; J: TRBJ2-1; D: -; size: few; CDR3: CSANRIPHEQFF; DNA: TGCAGTGCTAACCGGATACCTCATGAGCAGTTCTTC
V: TRBV29-1; length: 11; J: TRBJ2-5; D: -; size: few; CDR3: CSVETGETQYF; DNA: TGCAGCGTTGAAACGGGGGAGACCCAGTACTTC
V: TRBV11-2; length: 12; J: TRBJ2-7; D: -; size: -; CDR3: CASVRGSYEQYF; DNA: TGTGCCAGCGTCAGGGGTTCCTACGAGCAGTACTTC
V: TRBV4-1; length: 15; J: TRBJ2-1; D: TRBD2; size: few; CDR3: CASRGSGTTYNEQFF; DNA: TGCGCCAGCAGGGGTAGCGGGACGACCTACAATGAGCAGTTCTTC
V: TRBV6-5; length: 15; J: TRBJ1-2; D: TRBD1; size: -; CDR3: CASSSPGQGGYGYTF; DNA: TGTGCCAGCAGTTCCCCAGGACAGGGAGGCTATGGCTACACCTTC
V: TRBV7-3; length: 18; J: TRBJ2-3; D: TRBD2; size: -; CDR3: CASSPGLAGGPDTDTQYF; DNA: TGTGCCAGCAGCCCGGGACTAGCGGGAGGGCCAGACACAGATACGCAGTATTTT
V: TRBV6-2/TRBV6-3; length: 14; J: TRBJ2-7; D: -; size: -; CDR3: CASSYLRLVTEQYF; DNA: TGTGCCAGCAGTTACCTGAGACTAGTAACCGAGCAGTACTTC